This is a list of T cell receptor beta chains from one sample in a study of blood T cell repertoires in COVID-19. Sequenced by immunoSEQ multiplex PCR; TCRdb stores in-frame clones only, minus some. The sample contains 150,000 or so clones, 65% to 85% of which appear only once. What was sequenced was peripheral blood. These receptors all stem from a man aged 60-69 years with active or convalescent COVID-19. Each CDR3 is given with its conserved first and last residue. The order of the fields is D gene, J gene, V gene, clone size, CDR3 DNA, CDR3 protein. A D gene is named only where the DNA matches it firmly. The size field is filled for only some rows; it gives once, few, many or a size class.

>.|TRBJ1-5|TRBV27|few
TGTGCCAGCAGTTTAGGGCAGGGGCACCAGCCCCAGCATTTT
CASSLGQGHQPQHF
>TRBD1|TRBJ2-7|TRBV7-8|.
TGTGCCAGCAGCTTGGTCGGGGACAGAACGCAGTACTTC
CASSLVGDRTQYF
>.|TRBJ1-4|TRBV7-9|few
TGTGCCAGCAGCTTAAGCGCGGAAAATGAAAAACTGTTTTTT
CASSLSAENEKLFF
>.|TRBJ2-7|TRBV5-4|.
TGTGCCAGCAGCGGGCAGAAGACAGGTACCGAGCAGTACTTC
CASSGQKTGTEQYF
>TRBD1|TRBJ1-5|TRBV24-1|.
TGTGCCACCAGCTCCGGACAGGGCCAGCCCCAGCATTTT
CATSSGQGQPQHF
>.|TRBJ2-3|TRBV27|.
TGTGCCAGCAGTTTACGAGGGGGAAGGACAGATACGCAGTATTTT
CASSLRGGRTDTQYF
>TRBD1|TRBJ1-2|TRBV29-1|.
TGCAGCGTGTCAGACAGGGCCGCCTATGGCTACACCTTC
CSVSDRAAYGYTF
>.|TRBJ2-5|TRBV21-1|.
TGTGCCGGAATGGGGGGGGAGACCCAGTACTTC
CAGMGGETQYF
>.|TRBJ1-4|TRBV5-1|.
TGCGCCAGCAGCTGGCAGGGTTCCACTAATGAAAAACTGTTTTTT
CASSWQGSTNEKLFF
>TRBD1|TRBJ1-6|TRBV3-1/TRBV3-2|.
TGTGCCAGCAGTCGGACAGGGGGCTTTTCACCCCTCCACTTT
CASSRTGGFSPLHF
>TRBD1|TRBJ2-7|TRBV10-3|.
TGTGCCATCAGTGTGATACAGGGGGATGGAGAGCAGTACTTC
CAISVIQGDGEQYF
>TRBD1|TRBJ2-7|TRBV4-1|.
TGCGCCAGCAGCCTGGACAGGGGCTCGGGGCAGTACTTC
CASSLDRGSGQYF
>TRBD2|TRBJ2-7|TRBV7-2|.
TGTGCCAGCAGCCAGGGAGGGATCTCCTACGAGCAGTACTTC
CASSQGGISYEQYF
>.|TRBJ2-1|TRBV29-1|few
TGCAGCGTTGGGCCTTCCTACAATGAGCAGTTCTTC
CSVGPSYNEQFF
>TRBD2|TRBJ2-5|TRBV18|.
TGTGCCAGCTCCCCTACTAGCGGGGAAGAGACCCAGTACTTC
CASSPTSGEETQYF
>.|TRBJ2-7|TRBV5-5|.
TGTGCCAGCAGCTTGGCCCGGCCTAGTACCACCTACGAGCAGTACTTC
CASSLARPSTTYEQYF
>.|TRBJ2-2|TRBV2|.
TGTGCCAGCAGGCCGGTTGGGGCTACCGGGGAGCTGTTTTTT
CASRPVGATGELFF
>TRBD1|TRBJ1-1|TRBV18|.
TGTGCCAGCTCACTAGCGACAGGGTCCTACGAGGAAGCTTTCTTT
CASSLATGSYEEAFF
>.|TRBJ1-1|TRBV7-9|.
TGTGCCAGCAGCTTACTAAACACTGAAGCTTTCTTT
CASSLLNTEAFF
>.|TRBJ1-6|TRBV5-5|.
TGTGCCAGCAGCTTGGACGGAGCCTTGCAACCCCTCCACTTT
CASSLDGALQPLHF
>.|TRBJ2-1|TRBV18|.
TGTGCCAGCTCACCACAGCTCGCGGATGAGCAGTTCTTC
CASSPQLADEQFF
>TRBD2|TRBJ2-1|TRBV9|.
TGTGCCAGCAGCTCCAGCGGGGGGTACAATGAGCAGTTCTTC
CASSSSGGYNEQFF
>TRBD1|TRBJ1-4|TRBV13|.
TGTGCCAGCAGCTTAGGCCAACAGGGGGCCGAAAAACTGTTTTTT
CASSLGQQGAEKLFF
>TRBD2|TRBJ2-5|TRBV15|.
TGTGCCACCAGCAGAGGGTTGGGGACTAGCGGGGGGCAAGAGACCCAGTACTTC
CATSRGLGTSGGQETQYF
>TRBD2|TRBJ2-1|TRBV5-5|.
TGTGCCAGCATAGGGACTAGCGGGAGTTGGGAGCAGTTCTTC
CASIGTSGSWEQFF
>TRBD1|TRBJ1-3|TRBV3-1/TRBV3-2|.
TGTGCCAGCAGCCAAAAAGGGACAGGGATCTCTGGAAACACCATATATTTT
CASSQKGTGISGNTIYF
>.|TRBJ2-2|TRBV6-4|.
TGTGCCAGCAGTGACTCTTCAGAGGCCGGGGAGCTGTTTTTT
CASSDSSEAGELFF
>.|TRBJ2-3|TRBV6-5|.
TGTGCCAGCAGTTTGGGACTTGGGGATACGCAGTATTTT
CASSLGLGDTQYF
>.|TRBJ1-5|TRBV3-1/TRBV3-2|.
TGTGCCAGCAGCCCCCGGGAGGGCGGGGAGCCCCAGCATTTT
CASSPREGGEPQHF
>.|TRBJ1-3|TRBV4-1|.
TGCGCCAGCAGCTTCGACTCCGGGTGGACTGGAAACACCATATATTTT
CASSFDSGWTGNTIYF
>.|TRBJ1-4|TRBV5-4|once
TGTGCCAGCACCCAGGGGCCCGGGGAAAAACTGTTTTTT
CASTQGPGEKLFF
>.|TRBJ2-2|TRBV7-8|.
TGTGCCAGCAGGACTTCTGGGGGGGCAAACACCGGGGAGCTGTTTTTT
CASRTSGGANTGELFF
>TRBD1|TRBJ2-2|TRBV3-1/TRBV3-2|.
TGTGCCAGCAGACCCGGACAGGGTCTCGAACCCGGGGAGCTGTTTTTT
CASRPGQGLEPGELFF
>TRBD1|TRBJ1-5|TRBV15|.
TGTGCCACCAGCAAGGGACAGGGGGTTAATCAGCCCCAGCATTTT
CATSKGQGVNQPQHF
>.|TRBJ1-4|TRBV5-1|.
TGCGCCAGCAGCCCCCTTCCAGACGGGGAAAAACTGTTTTTT
CASSPLPDGEKLFF
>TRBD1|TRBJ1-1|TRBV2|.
TGTGCCAGCAGGTCCAGACAGGGGGCGATGGGGGAAGCTTTCTTT
CASRSRQGAMGEAFF
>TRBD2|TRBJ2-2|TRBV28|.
TGTGCCAGCAGTTTAGAAGGGCTAGCGGGTTCCACCGGGGAGCTGTTTTTT
CASSLEGLAGSTGELFF
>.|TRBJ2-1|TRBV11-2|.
TGTGCCAGCAGCTTAGATGTAGCAGAACCCTACAATGAGCAGTTCTTC
CASSLDVAEPYNEQFF
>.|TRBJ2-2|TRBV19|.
TGTGCCAGTAGTATAGCTTGGGGTAGCGTGGCGTTTTTT
CASSIAWGSVAFF
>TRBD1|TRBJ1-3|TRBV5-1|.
TGCGCCAGCAGCCCGGGGACAGGGGATAGGTCTGGAAACACCATATATTTT
CASSPGTGDRSGNTIYF
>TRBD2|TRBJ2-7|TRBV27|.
TGTGCCAGCAGTAGAGCTAGCGGCTCCTACGAGCAGTACTTC
CASSRASGSYEQYF
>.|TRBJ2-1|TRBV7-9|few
TGTGCCAGCAGCTTCGCGGACTTCGGTGAGCAGTTCTTC
CASSFADFGEQFF
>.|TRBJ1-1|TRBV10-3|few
TGTGCCATCAAATCCCGTGGGACAACGAACACTGAAGCTTTCTTT
CAIKSRGTTNTEAFF
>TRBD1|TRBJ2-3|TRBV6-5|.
TGTGCCAGCGGGGACAGCTCCACAGATACGCAGTATTTT
CASGDSSTDTQYF
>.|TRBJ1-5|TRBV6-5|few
TGTGCCAGCAGTTACACAGGTTATCAGCCCCAGCATTTT
CASSYTGYQPQHF
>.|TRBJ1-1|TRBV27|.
TGTGCCAGCAGTAAACAGGGAGCGAACACTGAAGCTTTCTTT
CASSKQGANTEAFF
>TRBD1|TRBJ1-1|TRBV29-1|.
TGCAGCGCTGGGACAGGCTCGAACACTGAAGCTTTCTTT
CSAGTGSNTEAFF
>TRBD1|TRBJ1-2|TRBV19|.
TGTGCCAGTAGTTCCAGCGACAGGGTCAAAGATGGCTACACCTTC
CASSSSDRVKDGYTF
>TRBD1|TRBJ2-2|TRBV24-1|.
TGTGCCACCAGTGTTCCTCGGGACAGGGGGCGCGGGGAGCTGTTTTTT
CATSVPRDRGRGELFF
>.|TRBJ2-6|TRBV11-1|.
TGTGCCAGCAGCCCCGGGGTCTCTGGGGCCAACGTCCTGACTTTC
CASSPGVSGANVLTF
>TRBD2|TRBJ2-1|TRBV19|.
TGTGCCAGTAGTAAGGCCCTTAGCGGGAGGGATATTTCCTACAATGAGCAGTTCTTC
CASSKALSGRDISYNEQFF
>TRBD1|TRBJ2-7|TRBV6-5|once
TGTGCCACCACCCCCGGGACAGGACCCTACGAGCAGTACTTC
CATTPGTGPYEQYF
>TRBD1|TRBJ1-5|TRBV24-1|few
TGTGCCACCAGTGATTCCGGGACAGGGCATCAGCCCCAGCATTTT
CATSDSGTGHQPQHF